The 20 T cell receptor beta chains reported below all come from one sample, sequenced in a study of Ad26.COV2.S vaccination and SARS-CoV-2 variants. The method was immunoSEQ multiplex PCR; TCRdb's version includes in-frame clones alone and lacks a portion of them. The data show 150,000 to 200,000 clones, around 88% seen once. Source: peripheral blood, taken after recovery from COVID-19. Receptors originate from a human donor who had recovered from COVID-19.

This clone was counted a few times. This chain joins TRBV28 and TRBJ1-2; 7 bases map to TRBD1. The CDR3 length is 15 residues. The ends lost 7 bases at V and 4 bases at J; junction bases unmatched: 12. CDR1 is MDHEN, CDR2 SYDVKM, per germline. CDR3 region: CASTQGQATLYGYTF. CDR3 in DNA: TGTGCCAGCACCCAAGGACAGGCCACACTCTATGGCTACACCTTC.

This clone is a singleton in its sample. CDR3 amino acids: CASSPGWGPSGRYQETQYF. DNA for the CDR3: TGTGCCAGCAGTCCAGGGTGGGGCCCTAGCGGCAGGTACCAAGAGACCCAGTACTTC. The chain recombines TRBV27 with TRBJ2-5, with TRBD2 identical over 7 bases. The CDR3 covers 19 residues. CDR1 and CDR2 (germline): MNHEY, SMNVEV (reference sequence). Trimming removed 5 bases from V and 0 bases from J; junction bases left unmatched: 18.

The chain employs TRBV19 and TRBJ2-7, with TRBD1 matching 9 bases. Germline V gene lookup returns CDR1 LNHDA and CDR2 SQIVND (reference sequence). V gave up 8 bases and J gave up 3 bases; unmatched junction bases: 5. The CDR3 runs 13 residues. DNA for the CDR3: TGTGCCAGTTCCGGGACAGGGAACTACGAGCAGTACTTC. Translating gives CASSGTGNYEQYF.

This sequence joins TRBV5-4 and TRBJ2-1; D unresolved. Germline-derived CDR1 and CDR2 are SGHNT and YYREEE (reference sequence). This CDR3 has 13 amino acids. Between the trimmed V and J ends, which lost 4 bases and 8 bases, there was a span of 13 bases. CDR3 residues: CASSLGQFDEQFF. As DNA, the CDR3 is TGTGCCAGCAGCCTCGGCCAATTCGATGAGCAGTTCTTC.

This clone has a single count. V gene TRBV4-2 combines with J gene TRBJ2-3; 10 bases fit TRBD2. This CDR3 has 16 amino acids. Germline V gene lookup returns CDR1 LGHNA and CDR2 YNFKEQ. Trimming at V came to 0 bases and at J to 6 bases, leaving 6 bases not matched to a gene. CDR3 protein: CASSQDPSGGDDTQYF. In DNA, the CDR3 is TGTGCCAGCAGCCAAGACCCTAGCGGGGGAGATGATACGCAGTATTTT.

The chain employs TRBV11-2 and TRBJ2-2; D might be TRBD1 (5 bases). Germline-derived CDR1 and CDR2 are SGHAT and FQNNGV. The CDR3 totals 15 residues. Between the trimmed V and J ends, which lost 4 bases and 6 bases, there was a span of 15 bases. Here the CDR3 DNA reads TGTGCCAGCAGCTCCCAGGGAAATCGGCCCGGGGAGCTGTTTTTT. Its translation: CASSSQGNRPGELFF.

This chain connects TRBV7-6 to TRBJ2-1, with 10 bases identical to TRBD2. J gave up 0 bases and V 0 bases, and 2 bases lay outside the gene matches. The CDR3 covers 17 residues. CDR1 is SGHVS and CDR2 is FNYEAQ in the germline V gene. In nucleotides, the CDR3 is TGTGCCAGCAGCTTAGCCGCTAGCGGGAGCTCCTACAATGAGCAGTTCTTC. It encodes CASSLAASGSSYNEQFF.

This chain links TRBV6-5 with TRBJ2-5, with D maybe TRBD2 (5 bases). The CDR3 is 15 amino acids. The germline CDR1 and CDR2 sequences are MNHEY and SVGAGI. The V end was cut by 2 bases, the J end by 2 bases, with 12 bases between. The DNA for the CDR3 is TGTGCCAGCAGTTACGGTTCTCCGGGGCAAGAGACCCAGTACTTC. Residues: CASSYGSPGQETQYF.

V usage is TRBV2 and J usage is TRBJ1-1; no definite D call. Germline V gives CDR1 SNHLY, CDR2 FYNNEI. The CDR3 is made up of 14 amino acids. V dropped 5 bases and J dropped 0 bases, with 10 bases sitting between them. Here the CDR3 reads CASSFYAVNTEAFF. For the CDR3, the DNA is TGTGCCAGCAGTTTTTATGCCGTGAACACTGAAGCTTTCTTT.

This CDR3 is CASSMDWAGGPYNEQFF. Here the CDR3 DNA reads TGTGCCAGCAGCATGGACTGGGCGGGAGGGCCCTACAATGAGCAGTTCTTC. The rearrangement links TRBV7-8 to TRBJ2-1; TRBD2 agrees at 9 bases. The germline V gene has CDR1 SGHVS and CDR2 FQNEAQ. After removal of 5 bases from V and 2 bases from J, the junction contained 10 bases not matched to a gene. This CDR3 is 17 amino acids long.

This rearrangement joins TRBV2 to TRBJ2-6, with 7 bases identical to TRBD1. After removal of 8 bases from V and 1 base from J, the junction contained 5 bases not matched to a gene. CDR3 size: 15 residues. Per germline, CDR1 SNHLY and CDR2 FYNNEI. The CDR3 DNA reads TGTGCCAGCCGGGACAGTAATTCTGGGGCCAACGTCCTGACTTTC. It codes for CASRDSNSGANVLTF.

The genes are TRBV15 and TRBJ2-3; D is possibly TRBD2 (6 bases). There are 18 residues in the CDR3. From germline, CDR1 is LNHNV and CDR2 YYDKDF (reference sequence). The V end was cut by 1 base, the J end by 5 bases, with 22 bases between. The CDR3 region has the DNA TGTGCCACCAGCAGAGCCCCCGGGCTTAGCGGAGGGGTAGATACGCAGTATTTT. As protein: CATSRAPGLSGGVDTQYF.

The chain couples TRBV9 to TRBJ1-2, with TRBD1 identical over 9 bases. The junction had 11 bases not matched to a gene; V was cut back by 0 bases and J by 2 bases. CDR3 size: 18 residues. From germline, CDR1 is SGDLS and CDR2 YYNGEE. The CDR3 spells CASSVAPIGQGRNYGYTF. For the CDR3, the DNA is TGTGCCAGCAGCGTAGCTCCCATTGGACAGGGGCGGAACTATGGCTACACCTTC.

J is TRBJ1-1 and V is TRBV28; no clear D gene. CDR1 and CDR2 (germline): MDHEN, SYDVKM. This CDR3 region has 15 residues. V was trimmed by 0 bases and J by 2 bases, leaving 10 bases between them. CDR3 bases: TGTGCCAGCAGTTTATGGCGGGGTGGAAACACTGAAGCTTTCTTT. Amino acid sequence: CASSLWRGGNTEAFF. Full variable domain (remainder filled in from reference TRBV28 and TRBJ1-1): DVKVTQSSRYLVKRTGEKVFLECVQDMDHENMFWYRQDPGLGLRLIYFSYDVKMKEKGDIPEGYSVSREKKERFSLILESASTNQTSMYLCASSLWRGGNTEAFFGQGTRLTVV.

V is TRBV4-1 and J is TRBJ2-7; 10 nucleotides align to TRBD2. This CDR3 has 17 amino acids. The J segment lost 6 bases and the V segment lost 5 bases, leaving 16 bases of the junction unmatched. Germline loops: CDR1 MGHRA, CDR2 YSYEKL. The CDR3 protein is CASSEIASGRFYSEQYF. The CDR3 bases are TGCGCCAGCAGCGAGATCGCTAGCGGGAGATTCTACAGCGAGCAGTACTTC.

This chain uses TRBV30 with TRBJ2-5; either TRBD1 or TRBD2 may supply D (5 bases each). Between the trimmed V and J ends, which lost 0 bases and 1 base, there was a span of 12 bases. Germline lookup yields CDR1 GTSNPN and CDR2 SVGIG (reference sequence). The CDR3 length is 15 residues. The CDR3 protein is CAWSVKRGPQETQYF. DNA of the CDR3: TGTGCCTGGAGTGTAAAAAGGGGACCCCAAGAGACCCAGTACTTC.

This chain uses TRBV23-1 with TRBJ2-3; 7 positions agree with TRBD1. TRBV23-1 is identified as an open reading frame with a role that is uncertain. J was trimmed by 6 bases and V by 2 bases; bases with no gene match: 17. The CDR3 covers 18 residues. The CDR3 loop is CASSQLIRDSEVQDTQYF. The DNA of the CDR3 is TGCGCCAGCAGTCAACTGATACGGGACAGCGAAGTTCAGGATACGCAGTATTTT.

A few counts support this clone. The chain uses TRBV6-2 or TRBV6-3 and TRBJ2-2; D possibly uses TRBD1 or TRBD2 (5 bases each). The V end lost 5 bases, the J end lost 3 bases, and 13 bases lay between the germline ends. Germline V gives CDR1 MNHEY, CDR2 SVGEGT. The CDR3 is made up of 15 amino acids. CDR3 amino acids: CASSPPGTHTGELFF. Here the CDR3 DNA reads TGTGCCAGCAGTCCCCCCGGGACCCACACCGGGGAGCTGTTTTTT.

The chain has TRBV5-4 and TRBJ2-7; 11 bases match TRBD1. V trimming: 4 bases; J trimming: 3 bases; junction bases outside the gene matches: 6. The CDR3 loop spans 15 amino acids. Germline V gives CDR1 SGHNT, CDR2 YYREEE (reference sequence). The CDR3, as DNA: TGTGCCAGCAGCATCCGGGACAGGGGGATCTACGAGCAGTACTTC. Its protein product is CASSIRDRGIYEQYF.

The rearrangement uses TRBV30 and TRBJ1-6; D ambiguous. Trimming removed 0 bases at V and 7 bases at J, with 1 base between. Per the germline V gene, CDR1 is GTSNPN and CDR2 is SVGIG (reference sequence). The CDR3 has 11 residues. The CDR3 DNA follows: TGTGCCTGGAGTGTGAATTCACCCCTCCACTTT. As protein: CAWSVNSPLHF.